A selection of T cell receptor beta chains follows, all from one sample in a study of regulatory T cells in long-lasting Graves disease. MiXCR, run by TCRdb on the multiplex PCR reads, gives a single entry per CDR3 protein. Here the sample spans hundreds of thousands of distinct CDR3 sequences, around 20% being singletons. This material consisted of peripheral blood mononuclear cells (PBMCs), taken when the disease was refractory, from a patient treated with antithyroid drugs. Receptors originate from a female donor with Graves disease. The CDR3 runs from the conserved cysteine through the conserved F or W. A D gene is named only where the DNA matches it firmly. Only part of the rows carry a size: once, few, many, or a class if the clone is expanded.

CDR3	DNA	D	size	V	J
CASSSPGGREETQYF	TGTGCCAGCAGCAGCCCAGGGGGCAGGGAGGAGACCCAGTACTTC	TRBD1	many	TRBV11-2	TRBJ2-5
CASSPVRAKNIQYF	TGTGCCAGCAGCCCCGTTAGGGCCAAAAACATTCAGTACTTC	-	many	TRBV11-2	TRBJ2-4
CASSLRGTGEIF	TGTGCCAGCAGTCTAAGGGGGACAGGGGAGATCTTC	TRBD1	few	TRBV6-1	TRBJ2-7
CASSPRNRESYNEQFF	TGTGCCAGCTCACCACGAAACCGGGAATCCTACAATGAGCAGTTCTTC	-	once	TRBV18	TRBJ2-1
CASSSGGALAYEQYF	TGTGCCAGCAGTTCTGGGGGGGCGCTAGCCTACGAGCAGTACTTC	-	-	TRBV6-2/TRBV6-3	TRBJ2-7
CASSDDGEYQPQHF	TGTGCCAGCAGCGACGACGGTGAATATCAGCCCCAGCATTTT	-	many	TRBV7-8	TRBJ1-5
CAATSGAGELFF	TGTGCCGCCACCTCAGGGGCCGGGGAGCTGTTTTTT	-	-	TRBV10-3	TRBJ2-2
CSARGLRSPYEQYF	TGCAGTGCTAGAGGACTAAGAAGCCCCTACGAGCAGTACTTC	-	few	TRBV20-1	TRBJ2-7
CASSPRGDTEAFF	TGTGCCAGCAGCCCAAGGGGGGACACTGAAGCTTTCTTT	-	many	TRBV7-3	TRBJ1-1
CASTRAGQGSSPLHF	TGTGCCAGCACCAGAGCGGGACAGGGAAGTTCACCCCTCCACTTT	TRBD1	-	TRBV6-2/TRBV6-3	TRBJ1-6
CSVRSSGNTIYF	TGCAGCGTTCGGTCCTCTGGAAACACCATATATTTT	-	-	TRBV29-1	TRBJ1-3
CASSLWGGDNSPLHF	TGTGCCAGCAGCTTATGGGGGGGCGACAATTCACCCCTCCACTTT	-	many	TRBV7-8	TRBJ1-6
CASSRNLAGGYEQYF	TGTGCCAGCAGTCGTAACCTAGCGGGGGGCTACGAGCAGTACTTC	TRBD2	many	TRBV9	TRBJ2-7
CASSSPLSSVDTEAFF	TGTGCCAGCAGTTCCCCTCTTTCGTCAGTGGACACTGAAGCTTTCTTT	-	many	TRBV28	TRBJ1-1
CASSIGQGAREQYF	TGTGCCAGCAGCATAGGACAGGGGGCGCGCGAGCAGTACTTC	TRBD1	few	TRBV7-2	TRBJ2-7
CASSYLVGQGRHEQYF	TGTGCCAGCAGTTACTTAGTCGGGCAAGGGAGACACGAGCAGTACTTC	-	many	TRBV6-5	TRBJ2-7
CSVEGASHEQYF	TGCAGCGTTGAAGGCGCCTCCCACGAGCAGTACTTC	-	few	TRBV29-1	TRBJ2-7
CASSPVGRNTEAFF	TGTGCCAGCTCACCGGTAGGACGGAACACTGAAGCTTTCTTT	-	many	TRBV18	TRBJ1-1
CASSFYTGVGEAFF	TGTGCCAGCAGTTTTTACACAGGGGTGGGTGAAGCTTTCTTT	TRBD1	many	TRBV28	TRBJ1-1
CASSEYVSQETQYF	TGTGCCAGCAGTGAATATGTATCCCAAGAGACCCAGTACTTC	-	-	TRBV25-1	TRBJ2-5
CASRPGGNQPQHF	TGTGCCAGCAGACCAGGGGGCAATCAGCCCCAGCATTTT	-	few	TRBV12-3/TRBV12-4	TRBJ1-5
CASTLQQGGNQPQHF	TGTGCCAGTACCCTACAACAGGGAGGCAATCAGCCCCAGCATTTT	-	-	TRBV19	TRBJ1-5
CAISEGTGRTYEQYF	TGTGCCATCAGTGAGGGGACAGGTCGGACCTACGAGCAGTACTTC	TRBD1	few	TRBV10-3	TRBJ2-7
CSARDQGGDYGYTF	TGCAGTGCTAGAGATCAGGGCGGAGACTATGGCTACACCTTC	-	many	TRBV20-1	TRBJ1-2
CASSLEALQYF	TGTGCCAGCAGCTTGGAGGCACTTCAGTACTTC	-	-	TRBV5-6	TRBJ2-7
CSAPQMGGRSDTGELFF	TGCAGTGCGCCCCAGATGGGCGGGAGATCCGACACCGGGGAGCTGTTTTTT	TRBD2	few	TRBV20-1	TRBJ2-2
CASSQGGGIGNTIYF	TGTGCCAGCAGCCAAGGAGGGGGAATTGGAAACACCATATATTTT	-	-	TRBV3-1	TRBJ1-3
CASSEGPGIIQYF	TGTGCCAGCAGTGAAGGCCCGGGGATCATTCAGTACTTC	-	few	TRBV25-1	TRBJ2-4
CASGASWEYEQYF	TGTGCCAGCGGGGCTAGCTGGGAATACGAGCAGTACTTC	-	few	TRBV11-2	TRBJ2-7
CSVEESRGGVHYGYTF	TGCAGCGTTGAAGAATCGAGAGGGGGGGTGCACTATGGCTACACCTTC	-	-	TRBV29-1	TRBJ1-2
CASSATRTQYF	TGTGCCAGCAGCGCGACGAGGACCCAGTACTTC	-	many	TRBV5-5	TRBJ2-5
CASSVSGINEQYF	TGTGCCAGCAGCGTGTCAGGGATCAACGAGCAGTACTTC	-	many	TRBV9	TRBJ2-7
CASSFSWSARTGISAGELFF	TGTGCCAGCAGCTTCTCTTGGTCTGCGAGAACAGGGATAAGTGCCGGGGAGCTGTTTTTT	-	few	TRBV7-9	TRBJ2-2
CASSYAGGETQYF	TGTGCCAGCAGTTATGCCGGAGGAGAGACCCAGTACTTC	-	many	TRBV6-5	TRBJ2-5
CASSLTIESAGGELFF	TGCGCCAGCAGCCTCACGATCGAGTCAGCCGGCGGGGAGCTGTTTTTT	-	-	TRBV5-1	TRBJ2-2